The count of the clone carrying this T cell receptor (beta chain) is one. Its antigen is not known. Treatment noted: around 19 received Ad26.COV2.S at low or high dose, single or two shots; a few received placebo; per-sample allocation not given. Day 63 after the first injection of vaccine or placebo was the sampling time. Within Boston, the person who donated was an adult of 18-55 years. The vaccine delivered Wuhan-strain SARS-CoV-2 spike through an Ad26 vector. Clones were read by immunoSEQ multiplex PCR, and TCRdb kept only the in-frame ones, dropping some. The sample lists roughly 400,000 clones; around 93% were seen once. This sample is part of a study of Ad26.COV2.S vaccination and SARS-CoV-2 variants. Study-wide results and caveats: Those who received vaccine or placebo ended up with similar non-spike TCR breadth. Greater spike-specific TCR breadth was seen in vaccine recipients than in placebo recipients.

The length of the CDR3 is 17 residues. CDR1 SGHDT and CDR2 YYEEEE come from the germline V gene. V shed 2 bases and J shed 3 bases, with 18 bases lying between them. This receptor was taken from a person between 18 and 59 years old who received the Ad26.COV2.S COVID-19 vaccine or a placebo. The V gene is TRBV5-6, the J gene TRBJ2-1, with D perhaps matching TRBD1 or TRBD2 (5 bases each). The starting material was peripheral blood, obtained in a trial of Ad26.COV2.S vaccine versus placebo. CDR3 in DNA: TGTGCCAGCAGCTTCATTATTGGGACCCCTTTCTACAATGAGCAGTTCTTC. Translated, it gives CASSFIIGTPFYNEQFF.